The rows below give T cell receptor beta chains drawn from one sample of a study of vaccination effects on CD4 cells after COVID-19. Sequencing used immunoSEQ multiplex PCR; TCRdb keeps in-frame clones, though not all of them. The sample consists of tens of thousands of clones, approximately 70% of them appearing once. These TCRs are of unknown antigen specificity. This sample comprised CD4+ T cells from PBMCs cultured without peptide, obtained after COVID-19 vaccination. The source of these receptors is a human donor who received a COVID-19 vaccine. CDR3s include the opening cysteine and the closing phenylalanine or tryptophan. The order of the fields is clone size, D gene, V gene, J gene, CDR3 DNA, CDR3 protein. D genes are given only for firm matches. Clone size, where shown, is once, few, many, or a class for clones that have expanded.

abundance: .; d_gene: TRBD1; v_gene: TRBV29-1; j_gene: TRBJ1-1; CDR3nt: TGCAGCGTTGCCCGACAGGGGATGAACACTGAAGCTTTCTTT; CDR3aa: CSVARQGMNTEAFF
abundance: .; d_gene: .; v_gene: TRBV5-4; j_gene: TRBJ1-3; CDR3nt: TGTGCCAGCAGCTTGGGGGGTCAGGACTCTGGAAACACCATATATTTT; CDR3aa: CASSLGGQDSGNTIYF
abundance: .; d_gene: .; v_gene: TRBV28; j_gene: TRBJ2-2; CDR3nt: TGTGCCAGCAGTACCACCGGGGAGCTGTTTTTT; CDR3aa: CASSTTGELFF
abundance: .; d_gene: TRBD2; v_gene: TRBV5-5; j_gene: TRBJ2-1; CDR3nt: TGTGCCAGCAGTTTAAGACTAGCGGGAGGCTATGAGCAGTTCTTC; CDR3aa: CASSLRLAGGYEQFF
abundance: few; d_gene: .; v_gene: TRBV30; j_gene: TRBJ1-5; CDR3nt: TGTGCCTGGAATAGGGGGTTACCGGGCAATCAGCCCCAGCATTTT; CDR3aa: CAWNRGLPGNQPQHF
abundance: few; d_gene: TRBD1; v_gene: TRBV5-1; j_gene: TRBJ1-2; CDR3nt: TGCGCCAGCAGCCAGACAGGGATGCGCTATGGCTACACCTTC; CDR3aa: CASSQTGMRYGYTF
abundance: few; d_gene: TRBD1; v_gene: TRBV18; j_gene: TRBJ1-2; CDR3nt: TGTGCCAGCGCTTCGGGACAGGGGAGGTATGGCTACACCTTC; CDR3aa: CASASGQGRYGYTF
abundance: once; d_gene: .; v_gene: TRBV30; j_gene: TRBJ1-5; CDR3nt: TGTGCCTGGAGTGTGGGACTCTATAGCAATCAGCCCCAGCATTTT; CDR3aa: CAWSVGLYSNQPQHF
abundance: .; d_gene: .; v_gene: TRBV19; j_gene: TRBJ1-2; CDR3nt: TGTGCCAGTAGTATTAACTGGAGGGGTCAGGATGGCTACACCTTC; CDR3aa: CASSINWRGQDGYTF
abundance: few; d_gene: TRBD2; v_gene: TRBV11-2; j_gene: TRBJ2-5; CDR3nt: TGTGCCAGCAGCTTAGCTAGCGGGGGAGTCGAGACCCAGTACTTC; CDR3aa: CASSLASGGVETQYF
abundance: few; d_gene: .; v_gene: TRBV6-5; j_gene: TRBJ1-1; CDR3nt: TGTGCCAGCAGTCTAGGGGGGGTGACTGAAGCTTTCTTT; CDR3aa: CASSLGGVTEAFF
abundance: .; d_gene: .; v_gene: TRBV12-3/TRBV12-4; j_gene: TRBJ2-2; CDR3nt: TGTGCCAGCAGAGGGCTCGGGGAGCTGTTTTTT; CDR3aa: CASRGLGELFF
abundance: .; d_gene: TRBD2; v_gene: TRBV20-1; j_gene: TRBJ2-3; CDR3nt: TGCAGTGCTAGTGGTCGGGGACTAGCGGGAGTTGATACGCAGTATTTT; CDR3aa: CSASGRGLAGVDTQYF
abundance: .; d_gene: TRBD1; v_gene: TRBV9; j_gene: TRBJ2-6; CDR3nt: TGTGCCAGCAGCGCCGGGACAGGGGGCGCTGGGGCCAACGTCCTGACTTTC; CDR3aa: CASSAGTGGAGANVLTF
abundance: .; d_gene: .; v_gene: TRBV11-1; j_gene: TRBJ2-7; CDR3nt: TGTGCCAGCAGAGGGGTCGAGCAGTACTTC; CDR3aa: CASRGVEQYF
abundance: once; d_gene: .; v_gene: TRBV5-4; j_gene: TRBJ2-7; CDR3nt: TGTGCCAGCAGCTATTCATCCTACGAGCAGTACTTC; CDR3aa: CASSYSSYEQYF
abundance: .; d_gene: TRBD2; v_gene: TRBV2; j_gene: TRBJ2-7; CDR3nt: TGTGCCAGCACGGGAATAGCGGGGATTCACTACGAGCAGTACTTC; CDR3aa: CASTGIAGIHYEQYF
abundance: .; d_gene: TRBD1; v_gene: TRBV5-1; j_gene: TRBJ2-3; CDR3nt: TGCGCCAGCAGCTGGAGAGACAGGGGGACAGATACGCAGTATTTT; CDR3aa: CASSWRDRGTDTQYF
abundance: few; d_gene: .; v_gene: TRBV6-5; j_gene: TRBJ1-1; CDR3nt: TGTGCCAGCAGTTACTCGCAGGGCGGGAACACTGAAGCTTTCTTT; CDR3aa: CASSYSQGGNTEAFF
abundance: .; d_gene: .; v_gene: TRBV12-5; j_gene: TRBJ1-1; CDR3nt: TGTGCTAGTGGTTTGGTAGCGGGCAGAGTGAACACTGAAGCTTTCTTT; CDR3aa: CASGLVAGRVNTEAFF
abundance: .; d_gene: .; v_gene: TRBV30; j_gene: TRBJ1-1; CDR3nt: TGTGCCTGGAGTTTTAAAACAGGGCTGAACACTGAAGCTTTCTTT; CDR3aa: CAWSFKTGLNTEAFF
abundance: .; d_gene: .; v_gene: TRBV21-1; j_gene: TRBJ2-3; CDR3nt: TGTGCCAGCAGCAAAGTGATAACGGAAACTAGCACAGATACGCAGTATTTT; CDR3aa: CASSKVITETSTDTQYF
abundance: once; d_gene: .; v_gene: TRBV6-5; j_gene: TRBJ2-7; CDR3nt: TGTGCCAGCAGTTACTCGACTGGGGCCTCCTACGAGCAGTACTTC; CDR3aa: CASSYSTGASYEQYF
abundance: .; d_gene: TRBD2; v_gene: TRBV5-1; j_gene: TRBJ2-5; CDR3nt: TGCGCCAGCAGCTTGTGGGCGGGGGGCCAAGAGACCCAGTACTTC; CDR3aa: CASSLWAGGQETQYF
abundance: once; d_gene: TRBD2; v_gene: TRBV7-9; j_gene: TRBJ2-5; CDR3nt: TGTGCCAGCAGCATGAGTCTAGCGGGGGGACGAGAGACCCAGTACTTC; CDR3aa: CASSMSLAGGRETQYF
abundance: .; d_gene: TRBD1; v_gene: TRBV2; j_gene: TRBJ1-4; CDR3nt: TGTGCCAGCAGCGGCCAGACAGGGGGAAATGAAAAACTGTTTTTT; CDR3aa: CASSGQTGGNEKLFF
abundance: .; d_gene: .; v_gene: TRBV5-4; j_gene: TRBJ2-2; CDR3nt: TGTGCCAGCAGCTTGGTGGAGCTTAGCACCGGGGAGCTGTTTTTT; CDR3aa: CASSLVELSTGELFF
abundance: few; d_gene: .; v_gene: TRBV6-4; j_gene: TRBJ2-7; CDR3nt: TGTGCCAGCACCAACTCGTCGGACGTCGGCTACGAGCAGTACTTC; CDR3aa: CASTNSSDVGYEQYF